A single sample gave rise to the 27 T cell receptor beta chains below, sequenced in a study of T cells in Graves' hyperthyroidism and ophthalmopathy. TCR beta CDR3 sequences were amplified from RNA transcripts. HTBI primers were the set used in a first-round RT-PCR of the TCR CDR3. Each CDR3 protein gets one entry after TCRdb re-called the multiplex PCR reads with MiXCR. The sample lists about 130,000 distinct CDR3 sequences, roughly a fifth seen once, with around 70% in the top ten. The sample comprised blood. These receptors came from a woman aged 50 to 60 with Graves' hyperthyroidism that later progressed to Graves' ophthalmopathy.

The chain uses TRBV20-1 and TRBJ2-7; no reliable D call. The CDR3 extends over 16 amino acids. Between the trimmed V and J ends, which lost 0 bases and 2 bases, there was a span of 17 bases. The V gene's germline CDR1 is DFQATT and CDR2 SNEGSKA (reference sequence). This CDR3 reads CSARDLGQIPTYEQYF. CDR3 DNA sequence: TGCAGTGCTAGAGATTTAGGCCAGATCCCTACCTACGAGCAGTACTTC.

The rearrangement joins TRBV6-9 to TRBJ2-7; D is perhaps TRBD2 (5 bases). Deletions cut 5 bases from V and 1 base from J, with 9 bases between. There are 13 residues in the CDR3. In germline, CDR1 is MNHGY, CDR2 SVAAGI. Here the CDR3 DNA reads TGTGCCAGCAGTATTGGGGAGTCCTACGAGCAGTACTTC. It yields the protein CASSIGESYEQYF.

This clonotype was recorded once. J is TRBJ1-2 and V is TRBV2, with no clear D. The CDR3 sequence is 14 residues long. Trimming pared 3 bases from V and 5 bases from J, leaving 13 bases between. Germline loops: CDR1 SNHLY, CDR2 FYNNEI. The CDR3 DNA reads as TGTGCCAGCAGTGACAGACCCTTCGAGTATGGCTACACCTTC. This sequence encodes CASSDRPFEYGYTF.

This clonotype was picked up a small number of times. The V call is TRBV27, the J call TRBJ2-2; 7 bases map to TRBD1. There are 16 residues in the CDR3. With 2 bases clipped from V and 2 bases from J, the junction kept 5 bases outside the gene matches. The V gene's germline CDR1 is MNHEY and CDR2 SMNVEV (reference sequence). The CDR3 region is CASSLRTGANTGELFF. The CDR3 bases are TGTGCCAGCAGTTTAAGAACAGGGGCAAACACCGGGGAGCTGTTTTTT.

Only a few counts were recorded for this clonotype. The V gene is TRBV6-5, the J gene TRBJ2-5; 9 nucleotides match TRBD1. Germline-derived CDR1 and CDR2 are MNHEY and SVGAGI. V shed 2 bases, J shed 5 bases, and the junction held 18 bases outside the gene matches. The CDR3 sequence is 19 residues long. CDR3 in DNA: TGTGCCAGCAGTTACCGAGTCCCGGGACAGGGTGAAGCACAGGAGACCCAGTACTTC. It specifies CASSYRVPGQGEAQETQYF.

This clonotype showed up many times. This chain connects TRBV5-1 to TRBJ1-3; unclear D gene. The CDR3 is made up of 12 amino acids. Trimming cost V 5 bases and J 1 base, with 4 bases left between them. CDR1 SGHRS and CDR2 YFSETQ come from the germline V gene. The CDR3 bases are TGCGCCAGCAGTGATTCTGGAAACACCATATATTTT. Amino acid sequence: CASSDSGNTIYF.

Ten or more counts support this clonotype. The J gene is TRBJ1-5, the V gene TRBV28; a weak D match, TRBD1 (6 bases). This CDR3 has 14 amino acids. Deletions cut 5 bases from V and 6 bases from J, with 14 bases between. Germline V CDR1 and CDR2: MDHEN, SYDVKM. The CDR3 spells CASSTPGEGQPQHF. The CDR3 region has the DNA TGTGCCAGCAGTACTCCAGGGGAGGGTCAGCCCCAGCATTTT.

The chain joins TRBV6-1 to TRBJ1-5; no clear D gene. CDR1 and CDR2 (germline): MNHNS, SASEGT. V was pared by 4 bases and J by 2 bases, with 6 bases between. The CDR3 loop spans 13 amino acids. As DNA, the CDR3 is TGTGCCAGCAGTGTCCAGGGCAATCAGCCCCAGCATTTT. It yields the protein CASSVQGNQPQHF.

The rearrangement links TRBV18 to TRBJ2-3; 15 nucleotides match TRBD2. The junction had 4 bases not matched to a gene; V was cut back by 1 base and J by 2 bases. CDR3 size: 18 residues. Germline V CDR1 and CDR2: KGHSH, LQKENI. The CDR3 coding sequence is TGTGCCAGCTCACCACTCGGGACTAGCGGGAGGATCACAGATACGCAGTATTTT. Translating it yields CASSPLGTSGRITDTQYF.

This clonotype was seen ten or more times. The V gene is TRBV24-1, the J gene TRBJ2-5, with D perhaps TRBD2 (6 bases). CDR3 length equals 15 residues. V was trimmed by 3 bases and J by 7 bases, leaving 17 bases between them. The V gene's germline CDR1 is KGHDR and CDR2 SFDVKD. The CDR3 nucleotides read TGTGCCACCAGTGATGGGGGACTTATCCGAGGGACCCAGTACTTC. Protein sequence: CATSDGGLIRGTQYF.

This clonotype occurred a few times. The J gene is TRBJ2-7, the V gene TRBV9, with a possible D match to TRBD1 (6 bases). V shed 2 bases and J shed 5 bases, with 14 bases lying between them. CDR1 is SGDLS and CDR2 is YYNGEE in the germline V gene. The CDR3 loop spans 14 amino acids. CDR3 sequence reads: CASSVSGTLNEQYF. The CDR3, as DNA: TGTGCCAGCAGCGTCTCCGGGACACTGAACGAGCAGTACTTC.

The table lists this clonotype with many counts. The CDR3 spells CASKRPYNEQFF. The CDR3 DNA reads TGTGCCAGCAAGCGGCCCTACAATGAGCAGTTCTTC. This chain uses TRBV6-1 with TRBJ2-1, with D tentatively TRBD2 (5 bases). Trimming removed 7 bases at V and 2 bases at J, with 6 bases between. The CDR3 extends over 12 amino acids. CDR1 is MNHNS and CDR2 is SASEGT in the germline V gene.

The V and J genes are TRBV3-1 and TRBJ2-7; 8 bases map to TRBD1. There are 16 residues in the CDR3. The V segment lost 4 bases and the J segment 1 base; nucleotides outside the gene matches: 9. Germline values: CDR1 LGHDT, CDR2 YNNKEL (reference sequence). The CDR3 bases are TGTGCCAGCAGCCGCCGACAGGGGCCTTTATCCTACGAGCAGTACTTC. It is translated as CASSRRQGPLSYEQYF.

This clonotype was seen many times. This chain links TRBV28 with TRBJ2-1, with TRBD2 matching 13 bases. The CDR3 sequence is 16 residues long. Germline-derived CDR1 and CDR2 are MDHEN and SYDVKM. V shed 5 bases and J 6 bases; nucleotides not matched to a gene: 7. This CDR3 reads CASSPPGLAGSNEQFF. Here the CDR3 DNA reads TGTGCCAGCAGTCCACCGGGACTAGCGGGAAGCAATGAGCAGTTCTTC.

Many counts were recorded for this clonotype. V is TRBV11-3 and J is TRBJ1-3; unclear D gene. Trimming left V 6 bases short and J 8 bases short, with 23 bases between. Germline-derived CDR1 and CDR2 are SGHNT and YENEEA. The CDR3 length is 16 residues. The CDR3 DNA reads as TGTGCCAGCAGTCTGCCCCTGCGGCCCCTCGGCCACACCATATATTTT. Protein product: CASSLPLRPLGHTIYF.

This clonotype occurred many times. The V gene is TRBV6-1, the J gene TRBJ2-7; D possibly corresponds to TRBD1 (5 bases). V lost 7 bases and J lost 6, with 16 bases in between. This CDR3 has 13 residues. CDR1 MNHNS and CDR2 SASEGT come from the germline V gene. CDR3 nucleotides: TGTGCCAGCACCCCCTTCAGGGTTCGCGAGCAGTACTTC. This codes for CASTPFRVREQYF.

Ten or more counts support this clonotype. The gene calls are TRBV9 and TRBJ1-2; D gene unclear. CDR1 and CDR2 (germline): SGDLS, YYNGEE. The CDR3 has 13 amino acids. Deletions cut 2 bases from V and 8 bases from J, with 13 bases between. In nucleotides, the CDR3 is TGTGCCAGCAGCGTCGGGAGCTCTATGGGCTACACCTTC. It codes for CASSVGSSMGYTF. Full variable domain (missing parts from reference TRBV9 and TRBJ1-2): DSGVTQTPKHLITATGQRVTLRCSPRSGDLSVYWYQQSLDQGLQFLIQYYNGEERAKGNILERFSAQQFPDLHSELNLSSLELGDSALYFCASSVGSSMGYTFGSGTRLTVV.

The rearrangement uses TRBV2 and TRBJ2-2; the match to TRBD1 covers 8 bases. After removal of 5 bases from V and 5 bases from J, the junction contained 4 bases not matched to a gene. Germline CDR1 is SNHLY and CDR2 is FYNNEI. The CDR3 sequence is 14 residues long. CDR3 protein: CASSTGQGTGELFF. The DNA for the CDR3 is TGTGCCAGCAGTACAGGACAGGGAACCGGGGAGCTGTTTTTT.

J is TRBJ1-2 and V is TRBV7-9; D is ambiguous. Germline CDR1 is SEHNR and CDR2 is FQNEAQ (reference sequence). Trimming removed 1 base at V and 0 bases at J, with 9 bases between. The length of the CDR3 is 15 residues. The CDR3 protein is CASSLGRSPNYGYTF. The CDR3 coding sequence is TGTGCCAGCAGCTTAGGCAGGAGTCCTAACTATGGCTACACCTTC.

This chain connects TRBV4-3 to TRBJ2-2; D might be TRBD2 (6 bases). V was trimmed by 0 bases and J by 5 bases, leaving 19 bases between them. This CDR3 has 18 amino acids. CDR1 LGHNA and CDR2 YSLEER come from the germline V gene. The CDR3 sequence: CASSQDLLSGGSTGELFF. CDR3 in DNA: TGCGCCAGCAGCCAAGACCTCCTATCCGGGGGTAGTACCGGGGAGCTGTTTTTT.

As for this clonotype: A much larger clone differs from this one at a single base, so this may be a read error. This CDR3 fails to terminate in the conserved phenylalanine or tryptophan, so it likely reflects a read error. This chain uses TRBV27 with TRBJ2-3; 7 bases fit TRBD2. This CDR3 spans 14 amino acids. Germline values: CDR1 MNHEY, CDR2 SMNVEV (reference sequence). V shed 5 bases, J shed 0 bases, and the junction held 2 bases outside the gene matches. This chain's CDR3 is CASSPTSSTDTQYL. The CDR3 DNA reads TGTGCCAGCAGTCCGACTAGCAGCACAGATACGCAGTATCTT.

The J gene is TRBJ2-1, the V gene TRBV3-1, with 9 bases that match TRBD2. CDR3 length equals 18 residues. The ends lost 5 bases at V and 3 bases at J; junction bases unmatched: 14. Germline CDR1 reads LGHDT; CDR2 reads YNNKEL (reference sequence). The CDR3 DNA reads as TGTGCCAGCAGCTTAGATCTGGCTAGCGGGAAACTCTACAATGAGCAGTTCTTC. As protein: CASSLDLASGKLYNEQFF.

This clonotype was detected ten times or more. The chain employs TRBV2 and TRBJ2-2; D might be TRBD1 (6 bases). The germline V gene has CDR1 SNHLY and CDR2 FYNNEI. Trimming removed 6 bases from V and 2 bases from J, with 10 bases in between. The CDR3 contains 14 residues. This chain's CDR3 is CASRAQGNTGELFF. The CDR3 DNA follows: TGTGCCAGCAGAGCACAGGGTAACACCGGGGAGCTGTTTTTT.

The rearrangement joins TRBV19 to TRBJ2-1, with 16 nucleotides matching TRBD2. This CDR3 contains 19 residues. Germline-derived CDR1 and CDR2 are LNHDA and SQIVND (reference sequence). Germline trimming cut 3 bases from V and 7 bases from J; bases unmatched to any gene: 12. In nucleotides, the CDR3 is TGTGCCAGTAGTATCCCGGGACTAGCGGGAGGGCGTTCACAGAATGAGCAGTTCTTC. It yields the protein CASSIPGLAGGRSQNEQFF.

The chain joins TRBV7-2 to TRBJ2-1, with a tentative D call TRBD1 (5 bases). V dropped 9 bases and J dropped 6 bases, with 9 bases sitting between them. The CDR3 has 11 amino acids. Germline CDR1 SGHTA, CDR2 FQGNSA. The DNA for the CDR3 is TGTGCCAGGGGGCTACCCAATGAGCAGTTCTTC. Translated, it gives CARGLPNEQFF.

This sequence joins TRBV6-2 or TRBV6-3 and TRBJ2-7; 7 nucleotides line up with TRBD1. V lost 5 bases to trimming and J lost 2 bases; unmatched junction nucleotides: 3. This CDR3 region has 13 residues. Per germline, CDR1 MNHEY and CDR2 SVGEGT. The CDR3 loop is CASSKTGTYEQYF. The DNA of the CDR3 is TGTGCCAGCAGTAAGACAGGGACCTACGAGCAGTACTTC.

As to this clonotype: Since a much larger clone is just one base distant, this may be a read error. The rearrangement joins TRBV29-1 to TRBJ2-7; no definite D call. The V end lost 7 bases, the J end lost 2 bases, and 15 bases lay between the germline ends. The CDR3 consists of 13 residues. Looked up from germline, CDR1 is SQVTM and CDR2 is ANQGSEA. DNA for the CDR3: TGCAGCGAGTCCGGTGGGCCGGCCTACGAGCAGTACTTC. Encoded protein: CSESGGPAYEQYF.